Shown below are 22 T cell receptor beta chains from a single sample sequenced in a study of cytomegalovirus exposure and HLA in healthy donors. Researchers ran the PCR with 60 Vbeta and 13 Jbeta primers. Clones were sequenced by immunoSEQ multiplex PCR, and TCRdb holds only the in-frame ones, with some missing. The sample yields 200,000 to 250,000 clones, of which the top ten take up under 1%. Sequenced input: PBMCs. The receptor source for this set is a woman aged 25 to 39 in good health and CMV-seropositive.

The rearrangement joins TRBV27 to TRBJ2-1, with D uncertain. V was trimmed by 4 bases and J by 5 bases, leaving 12 bases between them. The length of the CDR3 is 14 residues. Germline V gene sequence: CDR1 MNHEY, CDR2 SMNVEV (reference sequence). The CDR3 protein is CASSSSNSDNEQFF. The DNA of the CDR3 is TGTGCCAGCAGTTCCAGTAACAGTGACAATGAGCAGTTCTTC.

This rearrangement joins TRBV5-1 to TRBJ2-2, with TRBD1 matching over 9 bases. The trim removed 8 bases at V and 3 bases at J, leaving 17 bases unmatched. The germline V gene encodes CDR1 SGHRS and CDR2 YFSETQ. The CDR3 runs 18 residues. CDR3 protein: CASTQRVGTGRDTGELFF. Written as DNA, the CDR3 is TGCGCCAGTACCCAGAGGGTCGGGACAGGGCGAGACACCGGGGAGCTGTTTTTT.

The chain employs TRBV5-5 and TRBJ2-2; D unresolved. The CDR3 sequence is 14 residues long. V gave up 2 bases and J gave up 0 bases, with 5 bases separating them. The V gene's germline CDR1 is SGHKS and CDR2 YYEKEE (reference sequence). For the CDR3, the DNA is TGTGCCAGCAGCTTTCCCGCGAACACCGGGGAGCTGTTTTTT. Protein: CASSFPANTGELFF.

The chain links TRBV27 to TRBJ2-2, with D possibly TRBD2 on 6 matching bases. V was clipped by 5 bases and J by 7 bases, with 26 bases between them. The CDR3 length is 18 residues. The germline V gene has CDR1 MNHEY and CDR2 SMNVEV (reference sequence). CDR3 sequence reads: CASSRPQRREVEDGELFF. The CDR3 DNA reads as TGTGCCAGCAGTCGACCGCAGCGCAGGGAGGTCGAAGACGGGGAGCTGTTTTTT.

The chain has TRBV10-3 and TRBJ2-7; D is possibly TRBD1 (6 bases). V was pared by 7 bases and J by 5 bases, with 15 bases between. This CDR3 is 13 amino acids long. In germline, CDR1 is ENHRY, CDR2 SYGVKD. The CDR3 bases are TGTGCCATCACGGGCAGGGGCGACCACGAGCAGTACTTC. Protein sequence: CAITGRGDHEQYF.

V is TRBV18 and J is TRBJ2-3; TRBD1 matches 8 bases. J lost 5 bases, V lost 2 bases, and 6 bases had no gene match. CDR1 and CDR2 from the germline V gene are KGHSH and LQKENI. The CDR3 runs 15 residues. The CDR3 DNA is TGTGCCAGCTCACCAAGAGGACAGGGAGGAGATACGCAGTATTTT. Its translation is CASSPRGQGGDTQYF. The full variable domain, in which reference TRBV18 and TRBJ2-3 provide the parts outside the CDR3, is NAGVMQNPRHLVRRRGQEARLRCSPMKGHSHVYWYRQLPEEGLKFMVYLQKENIIDESGMPKERFSAEFPKEGPSILRIQQVVRGDSAAYFCASSPRGQGGDTQYFGPGTRLTVL.

The chain joins TRBV9 to TRBJ1-1; D is possibly TRBD1 (6 bases). The germline V and J ends were trimmed by 4 bases and 3 bases, with 13 bases remaining between them. CDR3 length: 14 residues. Germline V gene lookup returns CDR1 SGDLS and CDR2 YYNGEE. The CDR3 spells CASSLWGRDTEAFF. The CDR3 DNA reads as TGTGCCAGCAGCCTGTGGGGGCGCGACACTGAAGCTTTCTTT.

V and J are TRBV10-3 and TRBJ1-3; tentatively, D is TRBD1 (6 bases). This CDR3 is 15 amino acids long. V lost 0 bases to trimming and J lost 8 bases, with 14 bases between them. Germline V CDR1 and CDR2: ENHRY, SYGVKD. The DNA for the CDR3 is TGTGCCATCAGTGAGTCCAGGGGCACCCAGTACACCATATATTTT. Encoded protein: CAISESRGTQYTIYF.

The chain combines TRBV6-5 with TRBJ2-7, with D perhaps TRBD2 (5 bases). Trimming left V 2 bases short and J 0 bases short, with 8 bases between. The CDR3 loop spans 14 amino acids. Germline V gene sequence: CDR1 MNHEY, CDR2 SVGAGI. The CDR3 nucleotides are TGTGCCAGCAGTTACAATCGGGGCTCCTACGAGCAGTACTTC. This sequence encodes CASSYNRGSYEQYF.

The rearrangement links TRBV7-2 to TRBJ2-3; D may be TRBD2 (6 bases). The length of the CDR3 is 15 residues. The V end lost 1 base, the J end lost 6 bases, and 14 bases lay between the germline ends. The V gene's germline CDR1 is SGHTA and CDR2 FQGNSA. CDR3 loop: CASSLVPGLGDTQYF. The CDR3 DNA follows: TGTGCCAGCAGCTTAGTCCCGGGACTGGGGGATACGCAGTATTTT.

The chain is built from TRBV7-9 and TRBJ1-1, with D unresolved. The CDR3 spans 14 residues. In germline, CDR1 is SEHNR, CDR2 FQNEAQ (reference sequence). V was pared by 1 base and J by 4 bases, with 10 bases between. DNA of the CDR3: TGTGCCAGCAGCTTAGGAGTAGCGAGCACTGAAGCTTTCTTT. It codes for CASSLGVASTEAFF.

The chain couples TRBV4-2 to TRBJ1-1, with 9 bases matching TRBD1. Germline trimming cut 1 base from V and 3 bases from J; bases unmatched to any gene: 3. The CDR3 length is 15 residues. Germline CDR1 is LGHNA and CDR2 is YNFKEQ. The CDR3 protein is CASSQGTGEDTEAFF. The CDR3 bases are TGTGCCAGCAGCCAAGGGACAGGGGAGGACACTGAAGCTTTCTTT.

V gene TRBV11-3 combines with J gene TRBJ2-1, with a possible D match to TRBD2 (6 bases). The CDR3 length is 14 residues. V shed 8 bases and J shed 0 bases, with 11 bases lying between them. Per germline, CDR1 SGHNT and CDR2 YENEEA. In nucleotides, the CDR3 is TGTGCCAGCGGGCGGGGAGACTCCTACAATGAGCAGTTCTTC. It codes for CASGRGDSYNEQFF.

The gene calls are TRBV5-4 and TRBJ2-1, with TRBD2 matching over 12 bases. The V and J ends lost 4 bases and 5 bases, in that order; junction bases with no gene match: 4. CDR3 size: 15 residues. CDR1 is SGHNT and CDR2 is YYREEE in the germline V gene (reference sequence). The CDR3 sequence is CASSPGLAGNNEQFF. The CDR3 region has the DNA TGTGCCAGCAGCCCGGGACTAGCGGGTAACAATGAGCAGTTCTTC.

This chain connects TRBV4-1 to TRBJ2-7, with 9 bases fitting TRBD1. CDR1 MGHRA and CDR2 YSYEKL come from the germline V gene. The CDR3 contains 15 residues. After removal of 4 bases from V and 3 bases from J, the junction contained 7 bases not matched to a gene. The CDR3 region is CASSPPGTGYYEQYF. The DNA of the CDR3 is TGCGCCAGCAGCCCTCCCGGGACAGGGTACTACGAGCAGTACTTC.

The chain links TRBV2 to TRBJ2-2; 7 bases map to TRBD1. The germline V gene has CDR1 SNHLY and CDR2 FYNNEI. V was pared by 6 bases and J by 11 bases, with 12 bases of the junction left unmatched. CDR3 size: 14 residues. In DNA form, the CDR3 reads TGTGCCAGCAGGCCGGGACAGTGGTCTGTAGAGCTGTTTTTT. Translation: CASRPGQWSVELFF.

This chain uses TRBV15 with TRBJ2-2; TRBD2 matches at 10 bases. The ends lost 7 bases at V and 2 bases at J; junction bases unmatched: 7. This CDR3 is built from 16 residues. The V gene's germline CDR1 is LNHNV and CDR2 YYDKDF (reference sequence). The CDR3 nucleotides read TGTGCCACCACCGGAGCGGGGGGGATTAACACCGGGGAGCTGTTTTTT. Its translation: CATTGAGGINTGELFF.

The chain links TRBV4-3 to TRBJ1-1, with 7 bases identical to TRBD1. This CDR3 has 15 residues. The V gene's germline CDR1 is LGHNA and CDR2 YSLEER. Trimming cost V 3 bases and J 1 base; bases outside gene matches: 5. The CDR3 sequence is CASSHTRDRNTEAFF. In nucleotides, the CDR3 is TGCGCCAGCAGCCATACCCGGGACAGGAACACTGAAGCTTTCTTT.

This sequence joins TRBV10-2 and TRBJ2-5, with 9 bases lining up with TRBD2. V was pared by 3 bases and J by 5 bases, with 10 bases of the junction left unmatched. The CDR3 extends over 16 amino acids. Germline V gives CDR1 WSHSY, CDR2 SAAADI. CDR3 coding DNA: TGCGCCAGCAGTGAAATAGCGGGAGAGGGTTTGGAGACCCAGTACTTC. It yields the protein CASSEIAGEGLETQYF.

CDR3 nucleotide sequence: TGTGCCAGCTCACCTGGACAGGGTGGAGATACGCAGTATTTT. Translating it yields CASSPGQGGDTQYF. The rearrangement uses TRBV18 and TRBJ2-3; TRBD1 matches 8 bases. Germline-derived CDR1 and CDR2 are KGHSH and LQKENI. V was clipped by 3 bases and J by 5 bases; unmatched bases: 4. The CDR3 loop spans 14 amino acids.

The V gene is TRBV5-1, the J gene TRBJ2-6, with D hard to call. Per the germline V gene, CDR1 is SGHRS and CDR2 is YFSETQ. The CDR3 runs to 17 residues. Trimming pared 4 bases from V and 1 base from J, leaving 15 bases between. CDR3 DNA: TGCGCCAGCAGCCCCCAGTGGCGGTCTTCTGGGGCCAACGTCCTGACTTTC. It is translated as CASSPQWRSSGANVLTF.

The V gene is TRBV20-1, the J gene TRBJ1-1; TRBD1 aligns across 7 bases. Germline trimming cut 1 base from V and 11 bases from J; bases unmatched to any gene: 4. The CDR3 is made up of 11 amino acids. Germline V CDR1 and CDR2: DFQATT, SNEGSKA (reference sequence). CDR3 nucleotides: TGCAGTGCTAGAGGACAGGGCAGGGCTTTCTTT. Its translation is CSARGQGRAFF.